This T cell receptor beta chain was found in a study of blood T cell repertoires in COVID-19. The CDR3 contains 16 residues. Per germline, CDR1 SGHVS and CDR2 FQNEAQ. Trimming shortened V by 1 base and J by 1 base, and 10 bases separated the two germline ends. TCRdb keeps only in-frame clones here, not all; method: immunoSEQ multiplex PCR. The sample consists of 160,000 or so clones, around 81% of them appearing once. The TCR comes from a man between 65 and 85 years old who had recovered from COVID-19. The sample comprised peripheral blood. This chain uses TRBV7-8 with TRBJ2-2; TRBD2 might be the D (5 bases). The CDR3 sequence is CASSLGRTLNTGELFF. The CDR3 nucleotides are TGTGCCAGCAGCTTAGGGAGGACTCTGAACACCGGGGAGCTGTTTTTT.